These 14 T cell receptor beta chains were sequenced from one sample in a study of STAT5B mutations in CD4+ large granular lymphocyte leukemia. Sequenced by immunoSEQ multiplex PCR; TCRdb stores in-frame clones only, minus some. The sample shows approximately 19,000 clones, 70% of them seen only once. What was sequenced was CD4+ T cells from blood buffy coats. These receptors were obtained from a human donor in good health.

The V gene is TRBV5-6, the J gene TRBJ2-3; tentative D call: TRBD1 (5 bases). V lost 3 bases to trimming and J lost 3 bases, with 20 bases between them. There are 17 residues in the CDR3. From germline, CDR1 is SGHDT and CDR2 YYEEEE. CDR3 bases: TGTGCCAGCAGCTCCTTGACAAGTCCTAGGGGAACAGATACGCAGTATTTT. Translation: CASSSLTSPRGTDTQYF. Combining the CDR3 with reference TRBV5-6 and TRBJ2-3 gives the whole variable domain DAGVTQSPTHLIKTRGQQVTLRCSPKSGHDTVSWYQQALGQGPQFIFQYYEEEERQRGNFPDRFSGHQFPNYSSELNVNALLLGDSALYLCASSSLTSPRGTDTQYFGPGTRLTVL.

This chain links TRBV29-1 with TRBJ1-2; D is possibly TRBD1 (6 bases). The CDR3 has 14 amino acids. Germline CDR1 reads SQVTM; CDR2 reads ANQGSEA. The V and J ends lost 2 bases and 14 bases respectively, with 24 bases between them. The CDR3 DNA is TGCAGCGTTGAACGGCGACAGGACAGCCGGGGGCGGACCTTC. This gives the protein CSVERRQDSRGRTF.

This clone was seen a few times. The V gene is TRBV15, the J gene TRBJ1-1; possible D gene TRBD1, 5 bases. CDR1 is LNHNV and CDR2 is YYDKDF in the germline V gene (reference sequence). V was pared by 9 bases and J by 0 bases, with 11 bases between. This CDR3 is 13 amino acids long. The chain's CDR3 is CATGGTMNTEAFF. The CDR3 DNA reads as TGTGCCACTGGGGGGACCATGAACACTGAAGCTTTCTTT. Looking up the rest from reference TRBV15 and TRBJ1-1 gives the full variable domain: DAMVIQNPRYQVTQFGKPVTLSCSQTLNHNVMYWYQQKSSQAPKLLFHYYDKDFNNEADTPDNFQSRRPNTSFCFLDIRSPGLGDTAMYLCATGGTMNTEAFFGQGTRLTVV.

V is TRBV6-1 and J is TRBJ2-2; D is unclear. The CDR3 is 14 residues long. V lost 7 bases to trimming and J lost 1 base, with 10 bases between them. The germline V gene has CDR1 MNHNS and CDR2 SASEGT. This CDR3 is CASNFRWNTGELFF. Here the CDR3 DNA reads TGTGCCAGCAACTTCCGGTGGAACACCGGGGAGCTGTTTTTT.

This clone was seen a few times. In DNA, the CDR3 is TGTGCCTGGAGTGTACGAAGGGACACTGAAGCTTTCTTT. It encodes CAWSVRRDTEAFF. J is TRBJ1-1 and V is TRBV30; D is undetermined. Germline CDR1 reads GTSNPN; CDR2 reads SVGIG (reference sequence). The CDR3 loop spans 13 amino acids. Trimming shortened V by 0 bases and J by 3 bases, and 8 bases separated the two germline ends.

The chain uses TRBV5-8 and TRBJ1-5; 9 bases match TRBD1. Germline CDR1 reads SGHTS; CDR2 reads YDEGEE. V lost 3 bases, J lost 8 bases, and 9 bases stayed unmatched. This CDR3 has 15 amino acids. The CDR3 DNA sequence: TGTGCCAGCAGCTCTTCAACAGGGGGCACAGAGCCCCAGCATTTT. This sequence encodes CASSSSTGGTEPQHF.

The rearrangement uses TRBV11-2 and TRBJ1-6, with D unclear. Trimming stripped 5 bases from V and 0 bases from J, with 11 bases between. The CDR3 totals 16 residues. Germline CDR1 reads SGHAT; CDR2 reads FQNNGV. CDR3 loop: CASSQLASSYNSPLHF. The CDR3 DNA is TGTGCCAGCAGCCAGCTAGCAAGCTCCTATAATTCACCCCTCCACTTT.

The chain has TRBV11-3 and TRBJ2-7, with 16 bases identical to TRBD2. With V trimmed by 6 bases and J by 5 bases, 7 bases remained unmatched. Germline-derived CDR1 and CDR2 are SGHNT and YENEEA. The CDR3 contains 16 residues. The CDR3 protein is CASSRTGTSGRDEQYF. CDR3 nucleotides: TGTGCCAGCAGTCGAACCGGGACTAGCGGGAGGGACGAGCAGTACTTC. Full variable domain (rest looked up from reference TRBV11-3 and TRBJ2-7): EAGVVQSPRYKIIEKKQPVAFWCNPISGHNTLYWYLQNLGQGPELLIRYENEEAVDDSQLPKDRFSAERLKGVDSTLKIQPAELGDSAVYLCASSRTGTSGRDEQYFGPGTRLTVT.

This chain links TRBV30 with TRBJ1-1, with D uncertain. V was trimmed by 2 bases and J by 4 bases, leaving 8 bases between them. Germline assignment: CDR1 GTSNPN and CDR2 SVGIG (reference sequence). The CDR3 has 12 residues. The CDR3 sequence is CAWSNVRTEAFF. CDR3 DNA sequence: TGTGCCTGGAGTAACGTGCGCACTGAAGCTTTCTTT.

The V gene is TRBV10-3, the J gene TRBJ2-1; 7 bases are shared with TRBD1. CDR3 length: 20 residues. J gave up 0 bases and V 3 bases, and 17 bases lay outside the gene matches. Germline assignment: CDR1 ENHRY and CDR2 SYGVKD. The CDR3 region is CAISDQGTIKQGSSYNEQFF. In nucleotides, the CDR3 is TGTGCCATCAGTGATCAAGGGACCATCAAACAGGGGAGCTCCTACAATGAGCAGTTCTTC.

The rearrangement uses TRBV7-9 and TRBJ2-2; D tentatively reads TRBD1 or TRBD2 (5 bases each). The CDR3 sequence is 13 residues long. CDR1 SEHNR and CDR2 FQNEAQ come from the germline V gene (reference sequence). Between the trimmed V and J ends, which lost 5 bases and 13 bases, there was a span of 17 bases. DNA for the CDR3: TGTGCCAGCAGCCGGCAGGGAGCTTCCCTGCTGTTTTTT. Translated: CASSRQGASLLFF.

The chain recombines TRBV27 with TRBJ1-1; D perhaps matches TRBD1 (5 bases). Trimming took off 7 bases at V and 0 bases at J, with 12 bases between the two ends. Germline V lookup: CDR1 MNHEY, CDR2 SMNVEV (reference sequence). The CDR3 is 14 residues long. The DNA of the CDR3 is TGTGCCAGCACTGCAGGGCGTCTGAACACTGAAGCTTTCTTT. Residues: CASTAGRLNTEAFF.

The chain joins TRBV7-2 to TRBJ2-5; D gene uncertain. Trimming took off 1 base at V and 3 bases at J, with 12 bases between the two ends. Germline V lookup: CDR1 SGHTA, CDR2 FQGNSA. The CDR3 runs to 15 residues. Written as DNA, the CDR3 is TGTGCCAGCAGCTTAGGATGGGCCGTCGAAGAGACCCAGTACTTC. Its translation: CASSLGWAVEETQYF. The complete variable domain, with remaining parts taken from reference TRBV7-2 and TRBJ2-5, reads GAGVSQSPSNKVTEKGKDVELRCDPISGHTALYWYRQSLGQGLEFLIYFQGNSAPDKSGLPSDRFSAERTGGSVSTLTIQRTQQEDSAVYLCASSLGWAVEETQYFGPGTRLLVL.

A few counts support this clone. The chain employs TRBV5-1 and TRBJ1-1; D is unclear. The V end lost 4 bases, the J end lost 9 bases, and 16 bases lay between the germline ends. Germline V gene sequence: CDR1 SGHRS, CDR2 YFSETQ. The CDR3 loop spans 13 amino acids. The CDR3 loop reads CASSPSGSEKAFF. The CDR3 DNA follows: TGCGCCAGCAGCCCGTCGGGGTCCGAGAAAGCTTTCTTT.